Following are 8 T cell receptor beta chains from one sample sequenced in a study of regulatory T cells in long-lasting Graves disease. Sample time point: newly diagnosed GD, antithyroid drugs for less than 3 months. From RNA extracted from PBMCs, the TCR library was made. Arm-PCR of CDR3 regions and iRepertoire HTBI primers were the basis on which TCR beta libraries were built. In TCRdb, the multiplex PCR reads were re-called with MiXCR into one record per CDR3 protein. The sample records roughly 500,000 distinct CDR3 sequences, 14% being singletons. These sequences were also reported in another study, on T cells in Graves' hyperthyroidism and ophthalmopathy.

Source: peripheral blood mononuclear cells (PBMCs), taken at new diagnosis, from a patient treated with antithyroid drugs. The receptors originated from a woman aged 50 to 60 with Graves disease.

This clonotype was counted many times. This chain uses TRBV11-2 with TRBJ2-5; no reliable D call. The CDR3 runs to 15 residues. Germline V gene lookup returns CDR1 SGHAT and CDR2 FQNNGV. With 0 bases removed from V and 5 bases from J, the gap between germline ends came to 13 bases. The CDR3 region has the DNA TGTGCCAGCAGCTTAGAGAACTCTAGTCGCGAGACCCAGTACTTC. Translating gives CASSLENSSRETQYF.

In its sample, this clonotype was seen many times. This chain links TRBV20-1 with TRBJ2-7, with TRBD2 matching 10 bases. The V gene's germline CDR1 is DFQATT and CDR2 SNEGSKA (reference sequence). V trimming: 3 bases; J trimming: 6 bases; junction bases outside the gene matches: 8. CDR3 length: 14 amino acids. Here the CDR3 DNA reads TGCAGTGCTAGGCCTAGCGGGAGAAAGGGCGAGCAGTACTTC. This translates into CSARPSGRKGEQYF.

This clonotype has ten or more counts. The V gene is TRBV5-1, the J gene TRBJ1-2; a weak D match, TRBD1 (5 bases). CDR1 and CDR2 from the germline V gene are SGHRS and YFSETQ. The CDR3 runs 15 residues. V gave up 0 bases and J gave up 4 bases, with 13 bases separating them. The CDR3 is CASSLEGRAFYGYTF. DNA for the CDR3: TGCGCCAGCAGCTTGGAGGGCAGGGCTTTCTATGGCTACACCTTC.

To note about this clonotype: One end of the junction does not line up with germline, which may come from a read error. The CDR3 sequence: CAISPSSGERGNIQYF. The CDR3 bases are TGTGCCATCTCACCAAGTAGTGGGGAAAGAGGAAACATTCAGTACTTC. This rearrangement joins TRBV18 to TRBJ2-4; D call uncertain. Germline V lookup: CDR1 KGHSH, CDR2 LQKENI. This CDR3 region has 16 residues.

In its sample, this clonotype was seen many times. The chain carries TRBV28 and TRBJ1-5; D gene uncertain. The CDR3 has 14 amino acids. Germline CDR1 and CDR2: MDHEN and SYDVKM. The V gene lost 5 bases and the J gene lost 5 bases, with 13 bases spanning the gap. The CDR3 DNA is TGTGCCAGCAGTATTCGATTGGTCCATCAGCCCCAGCATTTT. It is translated as CASSIRLVHQPQHF. The full variable domain, its missing parts supplied by reference TRBV28 and TRBJ1-5, is DVKVTQSSRYLVKRTGEKVFLECVQDMDHENMFWYRQDPGLGLRLIYFSYDVKMKEKGDIPEGYSVSREKKERFSLILESASTNQTSMYLCASSIRLVHQPQHFGDGTRLSIL.

This clonotype came up a few times. This rearrangement joins TRBV9 to TRBJ1-3; D unresolved. Trimming took off 2 bases at V and 0 bases at J, with 9 bases between the two ends. This CDR3 contains 15 residues. Looked up from germline, CDR1 is SGDLS and CDR2 is YYNGEE. DNA for the CDR3: TGTGCCAGCAGCGTGACGGCTTACTCTGGAAACACCATATATTTT. Translating it yields CASSVTAYSGNTIYF.

This clonotype was detected ten times or more. The chain employs TRBV7-9 and TRBJ2-1; D is perhaps TRBD1 or TRBD2 (7 bases each). Germline CDR1 is SEHNR and CDR2 is FQNEAQ (reference sequence). V shed 5 bases and J shed 7 bases, with 21 bases lying between them. The CDR3 has 16 amino acids. As DNA, the CDR3 is TGTGCCAGCAGCGCCCAGGGGGGGGGGTTGAGGAATGAGCAGTTCTTC. Amino acids: CASSAQGGGLRNEQFF.

In this sample, this clonotype turned up many times. J is TRBJ2-3 and V is TRBV28; D possibly corresponds to TRBD1 (6 bases). The germline CDR1 and CDR2 sequences are MDHEN and SYDVKM. The CDR3 contains 13 residues. V lost 5 bases and J 1 base, leaving 7 bases between the germline ends. The CDR3 coding sequence is TGTGCCAGCAGTCCAGGGGGCACAGATACGCAGTATTTT. The encoded protein is CASSPGGTDTQYF.